The 11 T cell receptor beta chains in this list originate from one sample, sequenced in a study of cytomegalovirus exposure and HLA in healthy donors. A multiplex PCR was run with 60 Vbeta primers and 13 Jbeta primers. Clones were read by immunoSEQ multiplex PCR, and TCRdb kept only the in-frame ones, dropping some. Of about 130,000 clones in the sample, 70% to 80% are singletons; the top ten hold roughly 3.1%. Source material: PBMCs. The receptors derive from a man in his thirties or forties in good health and CMV-seronegative.

This clone has only one observation. The chain uses TRBV4-2 and TRBJ2-1; tentatively, D is TRBD1 (5 bases). V lost 1 base, J lost 0 bases, and 19 bases lay in between. The germline V gene encodes CDR1 LGHNA and CDR2 YNFKEQ. The CDR3 covers 19 residues. CDR3 sequence: CASSQAGKGARSSYNEQFF. CDR3 coding DNA: TGTGCCAGCAGCCAAGCAGGAAAAGGGGCCCGAAGCTCCTACAATGAGCAGTTCTTC.

This clone was recorded once. The J gene is TRBJ1-1, the V gene TRBV5-4, with 8 bases identical to TRBD1. Germline V gene data show CDR1 as SGHNT and CDR2 as YYREEE (reference sequence). The CDR3 sequence is 15 residues long. V lost 5 bases and J lost 3; bases outside the gene matches: 9. The CDR3 nucleotides are TGTGCCAGCAGAATGAAAACAGGGGGTTACACTGAAGCTTTCTTT. It encodes CASRMKTGGYTEAFF.

This chain joins TRBV18 and TRBJ1-3, with D unresolved. Germline assignment: CDR1 KGHSH and CDR2 LQKENI. This CDR3 region has 15 residues. The V end lost 0 bases, the J end lost 3 bases, and 9 bases lay between the germline ends. In nucleotides, the CDR3 is TGTGCCAGCTCACCACCGGAGGGAGATGGAAACACCATATATTTT. It yields the protein CASSPPEGDGNTIYF.

The rearrangement links TRBV6-6 to TRBJ2-7, with 8 positions matching TRBD2. The CDR3 extends over 15 amino acids. V lost 6 bases and J lost 0; bases outside the gene matches: 7. Germline assignment: CDR1 MNHNY and CDR2 SVGAGI (reference sequence). CDR3 residues: CASSPLSGSSYEQYF. CDR3 DNA: TGTGCCAGCAGCCCCCTGAGCGGGAGCTCCTACGAGCAGTACTTC.

This sequence joins TRBV9 and TRBJ2-5; 10 bases match TRBD2. The CDR3 is made up of 15 amino acids. Germline trimming cut 3 bases from V and 2 bases from J; bases unmatched to any gene: 4. Germline loops: CDR1 SGDLS, CDR2 YYNGEE. The CDR3 nucleotides are TGTGCCAGCAGCGCATTAGCGGGAGGTCAAGAGACCCAGTACTTC. Translation gives CASSALAGGQETQYF.

The chain joins TRBV5-1 to TRBJ1-1; D possibly corresponds to TRBD1 (5 bases). From germline, CDR1 is SGHRS and CDR2 YFSETQ. The CDR3 sequence is 17 residues long. V was shortened by 3 bases and J by 0 bases, with 18 bases between the two germline ends. CDR3 sequence reads: CASSSQWGSDMNTEAFF. The CDR3 region has the DNA TGCGCCAGCAGCTCTCAGTGGGGTTCGGACATGAACACTGAAGCTTTCTTT.

The DNA of the CDR3 is TGTGCCAGCGGTGACAGGACCGATCAGCCCCAGCATTTT. Translating it yields CASGDRTDQPQHF. This chain links TRBV28 with TRBJ1-5, with D tentatively TRBD1 (6 bases). Trimming left V 8 bases short and J 5 bases short, with 13 bases between. Germline CDR1 is MDHEN and CDR2 is SYDVKM. CDR3 length: 13 amino acids.

The genes are TRBV4-1 and TRBJ1-5; TRBD1 agrees at 7 bases. CDR1 and CDR2 (germline): MGHRA, YSYEKL. Trimming cost V 7 bases and J 3 bases; bases outside gene matches: 9. CDR3 length equals 15 residues. In DNA form, the CDR3 reads TGCGCCAGCAACCTCCGGGACAGTCTCAATCAGCCCCAGCATTTT. Amino acid sequence: CASNLRDSLNQPQHF.

The chain recombines TRBV9 with TRBJ2-3; D gene uncertain. Between the trimmed V and J ends, which lost 0 bases and 0 bases, there was a span of 14 bases. This CDR3 comprises 17 residues. The germline CDR1 and CDR2 sequences are SGDLS and YYNGEE. The CDR3 sequence: CASSVGANRPSTDTQYF. CDR3 in DNA: TGTGCCAGCAGCGTAGGGGCGAACAGACCTAGCACAGATACGCAGTATTTT.

This chain connects TRBV6-5 to TRBJ2-7; TRBD1 aligns across 9 bases. This CDR3 contains 14 residues. Trimming removed 8 bases from V and 4 bases from J; junction bases left unmatched: 9. Germline loops: CDR1 MNHEY, CDR2 SVGAGI. The DNA for the CDR3 is TGTGCCAGCGGACAGGGGCCCTTAGATTACGAGCAGTACTTC. It translates to CASGQGPLDYEQYF.

The chain carries TRBV28 and TRBJ2-7; TRBD1 is a possible D gene (6 bases). CDR3 length equals 12 residues. The V gene lost 6 bases and the J gene lost 4 bases, with 10 bases spanning the gap. Germline CDR1 and CDR2: MDHEN and SYDVKM. Here the CDR3 reads CASSLQGYEQYF. CDR3 DNA: TGTGCCAGCAGCCTCCAGGGGTACGAGCAGTACTTC.